This T cell receptor beta chain derives from a study of T cell responses to AZD1222 COVID-19 vaccine. The CDR3 covers 16 residues. CDR1 and CDR2 (germline): MGHRA, YSYEKL. V was pared by 2 bases and J by 4 bases, with 2 bases of the junction left unmatched. The method was immunoSEQ multiplex PCR; TCRdb's version includes in-frame clones alone and lacks a portion of them. The sample carries 100,000 to 150,000 clones, 85% to 90% recorded once. Source: peripheral blood, taken on day 0 of AZD1222 vaccination. The sequence was obtained from an adult in good health. The V gene is TRBV4-1, the J gene TRBJ2-1, with 13 bases that match TRBD2. The CDR3 spells CASSQTSGGAYNEQFF. In DNA form, the CDR3 reads TGCGCCAGCAGCCAAACTAGCGGGGGGGCATACAATGAGCAGTTCTTC.